This paragraph reports one T cell receptor beta chain. The data derive from a study of shared clonotypes between healthy human individuals. The repertoire was sequenced with immunoSEQ multiplex PCR; TCRdb's copy has only in-frame clones and lacks some. The table includes about 1,800,000 clones, just under 95% detected once. Naive CD8 cells were CD45RO-negative, positively selected for CCR7, excluding terminally differentiated effector memory CD45RA+ cells. Per germline, CDR1 LNHDA and CDR2 SQIVND (reference sequence). The V gene lost 5 bases and the J gene lost 4 bases, with 17 bases spanning the gap. CDR3 length: 15 amino acids.

This TCR was sampled from a young man in good health. Sample: naive CD8+ T cells sorted from blood. The chain carries TRBV19 and TRBJ1-1, with D perhaps matching TRBD1 (5 bases). The CDR3 protein is CASSGERGLFTEAFF. CDR3 bases: TGTGCCAGTAGTGGGGAGAGGGGTCTGTTCACTGAAGCTTTCTTT.